Following are 32 T cell receptor beta chains from one sample sequenced in a study of blood T cell repertoires in COVID-19. This table comes from immunoSEQ multiplex PCR, and its TCRdb copy is limited to in-frame clones, with some not included. The table has fewer than 200,000 clones, around four fifths seen once; the top ten hold roughly 9.1%. Sequencing was performed on peripheral blood. The source of these receptors is an elderly woman with active or convalescent COVID-19.

The V call is TRBV7-6, the J call TRBJ2-2; D remains unclear. The CDR3 is 14 amino acids. Germline lookup yields CDR1 SGHVS and CDR2 FNYEAQ. V lost 5 bases and J 0 bases, leaving 7 bases between the germline ends. DNA of the CDR3: TGTGCCAGCAGCGTTACAACGAACACCGGGGAGCTGTTTTTT. This gives the protein CASSVTTNTGELFF.

This chain links TRBV12-3 or TRBV12-4 with TRBJ1-5, with 11 bases fitting TRBD1. After removal of 8 bases from V and 6 bases from J, the junction contained 3 bases not matched to a gene. The CDR3 has 13 amino acids. CDR3 coding DNA: TGTGCCAGCCTCGGGACAGGGGGTCAGCCCCAGCATTTT. As protein: CASLGTGGQPQHF.

Written as DNA, the CDR3 is TGTGCCAGCAGACTCTCCGACAGGGGAAATTGGGGCTACACCTTC. Its protein product is CASRLSDRGNWGYTF. The V gene is TRBV6-5, the J gene TRBJ1-2; TRBD1 matches at 8 bases. The CDR3 loop spans 15 amino acids. Germline V gene data show CDR1 as MNHEY and CDR2 as SVGAGI. Trimming cost V 6 bases and J 8 bases; bases outside gene matches: 14.

The chain carries TRBV4-2 and TRBJ1-5, with D unresolved. CDR1 and CDR2 from the germline V gene are LGHNA and YNFKEQ. This CDR3 has 16 residues. The V end was cut by 0 bases, the J end by 6 bases, with 15 bases between. The CDR3 sequence is CASSQDPTNGRQPQHF. In nucleotides, the CDR3 is TGTGCCAGCAGCCAAGATCCAACAAATGGGCGTCAGCCCCAGCATTTT.

This rearrangement joins TRBV5-1 to TRBJ2-4; D ambiguous. Between the trimmed V and J ends, which lost 5 bases and 0 bases, there was a span of 18 bases. The CDR3 extends over 17 amino acids. Germline CDR1 reads SGHRS; CDR2 reads YFSETQ. The CDR3 nucleotides read TGCGCCAGCAGTCGGTTGCCGGGTCAACTAGCCAAAAACATTCAGTACTTC. This sequence encodes CASSRLPGQLAKNIQYF.

This clone has a single count. The gene calls are TRBV11-2 and TRBJ1-2; the D is unclear. CDR3 length equals 13 residues. V was clipped by 6 bases and J by 4 bases, with 12 bases between them. Germline-derived CDR1 and CDR2 are SGHAT and FQNNGV. The CDR3, as DNA: TGTGCCAGCAGTCCGGGTTCCTTCTATGGCTACACCTTC. Amino acids: CASSPGSFYGYTF.

The chain recombines TRBV7-2 with TRBJ1-2; weak D call: TRBD1 (6 bases). Trimming stripped 3 bases from V and 6 bases from J, with 11 bases between. Germline V gene data show CDR1 as SGHTA and CDR2 as FQGNSA. This CDR3 has 13 residues. CDR3 loop: CASSFQGTNGYTF. As DNA, the CDR3 is TGTGCCAGCAGCTTTCAGGGGACGAATGGCTACACCTTC.

The gene calls are TRBV15 and TRBJ1-5, with D possibly TRBD1 on 5 matching bases. The germline V and J ends were trimmed by 1 base and 0 bases, with 7 bases remaining between them. The germline V gene encodes CDR1 LNHNV and CDR2 YYDKDF (reference sequence). This CDR3 region has 15 residues. The DNA of the CDR3 is TGTGCCACCAGCAGAGGACAGAATAGCAATCAGCCCCAGCATTTT. As protein: CATSRGQNSNQPQHF.

V and J are TRBV7-3 and TRBJ2-2; maybe TRBD1 (6 bases). This CDR3 is 15 amino acids long. Trimming cost V 2 bases and J 5 bases, with 12 bases left between them. Germline assignment: CDR1 SGHTA and CDR2 FQGTGA. Here the CDR3 reads CASSLSLRGTGELFF. DNA of the CDR3: TGTGCCAGCAGCTTATCCCTAAGGGGGACCGGGGAGCTGTTTTTT.

This clone was detected ten times or more. The chain combines TRBV5-6 with TRBJ2-2; TRBD1 might be the D (5 bases). Germline loops: CDR1 SGHDT, CDR2 YYEEEE. This CDR3 region has 15 residues. V was clipped by 0 bases and J by 4 bases, with 10 bases between them. The CDR3 DNA reads as TGTGCCAGCAGCTTGGTACAGGCACTCACCGGGGAGCTGTTTTTT. Translating it yields CASSLVQALTGELFF.

This chain uses TRBV19 with TRBJ1-2; perhaps TRBD1 as D (5 bases). The germline V gene has CDR1 LNHDA and CDR2 SQIVND (reference sequence). The CDR3 is made up of 13 amino acids. Deletions cut 3 bases from V and 6 bases from J, with 11 bases between. The CDR3 region is CASSISGAHGYTF. The CDR3 nucleotides are TGTGCCAGTAGTATTAGTGGGGCTCATGGCTACACCTTC.

The chain combines TRBV9 with TRBJ2-1; 9 bases are shared with TRBD2. This CDR3 region has 18 residues. In germline, CDR1 is SGDLS, CDR2 YYNGEE. The trim removed 0 bases at V and 2 bases at J, leaving 9 bases unmatched. CDR3 sequence: CASSVATLAGTAYNEQFF. DNA of the CDR3: TGTGCCAGCAGCGTAGCTACGCTAGCGGGGACGGCCTACAATGAGCAGTTCTTC. The entire variable domain, with the rest obtained from reference TRBV9 and TRBJ2-1, is as follows: DSGVTQTPKHLITATGQRVTLRCSPRSGDLSVYWYQQSLDQGLQFLIQYYNGEERAKGNILERFSAQQFPDLHSELNLSSLELGDSALYFCASSVATLAGTAYNEQFFGPGTRLTVL.

DNA for the CDR3: TGTGCCAGCAGCTTTTCGGGGGGGTACACCATATATTTT. Translating it yields CASSFSGGYTIYF. This chain links TRBV13 with TRBJ1-3, with D possibly being TRBD1 (5 bases). Trimming took off 3 bases at V and 8 bases at J, with 11 bases between the two ends. The CDR3 runs to 13 residues. Germline CDR1 and CDR2: PRHDT and FYEKMQ (reference sequence).

The table lists this clone with a count of one. The chain carries TRBV6-1 and TRBJ1-5; D may be TRBD1 (5 bases). Germline CDR1 MNHNS, CDR2 SASEGT. The CDR3 has 15 residues. Trimming pared 1 base from V and 3 bases from J, leaving 10 bases between. The CDR3 nucleotides are TGTGCCAGCAGTGAAGTGGCAGGGTTCAATCAGCCCCAGCATTTT. It is translated as CASSEVAGFNQPQHF.

The rearrangement links TRBV19 to TRBJ2-1, with 13 bases aligning to TRBD2. The CDR3 runs to 15 residues. With 7 bases clipped from V and 8 bases from J, the junction kept 8 bases outside the gene matches. Germline V gene data show CDR1 as LNHDA and CDR2 as SQIVND (reference sequence). The CDR3 protein is CASKTSGGAWDEQFF. In DNA, the CDR3 is TGTGCCAGTAAAACTAGCGGGGGGGCCTGGGATGAGCAGTTCTTC.

The gene calls are TRBV9 and TRBJ2-1; 12 positions match TRBD2. This CDR3 has 17 amino acids. Germline trimming cut 4 bases from V and 7 bases from J; bases unmatched to any gene: 12. CDR1 is SGDLS, CDR2 YYNGEE, per germline. The CDR3 loop reads CASSRLSSGGAQNEQFF. CDR3 sequence (DNA): TGTGCCAGCAGCCGACTGTCTAGCGGGGGGGCTCAAAATGAGCAGTTCTTC.

V gene TRBV18 combines with J gene TRBJ1-5; 9 nucleotides match TRBD1. Germline V gene sequence: CDR1 KGHSH, CDR2 LQKENI. The ends lost 5 bases at V and 6 bases at J; junction bases unmatched: 5. The CDR3 sequence is 14 residues long. The CDR3 region has the DNA TGTGCCAGCTCAGCCGGGACAGGGACTCAGCCCCAGCATTTT. Residues: CASSAGTGTQPQHF.

The chain has TRBV11-2 and TRBJ1-2; no clear D. The germline V and J ends were trimmed by 1 base and 8 bases, with 17 bases remaining between them. Germline V lookup: CDR1 SGHAT, CDR2 FQNNGV. The CDR3 totals 15 residues. The CDR3, as DNA: TGTGCCAGCAGCTTAGGATCGAGGGTCGTGAACGGCTACACCTTC. It translates to CASSLGSRVVNGYTF.

J is TRBJ2-7 and V is TRBV27, with 7 positions matching TRBD1. Germline CDR1 reads MNHEY; CDR2 reads SMNVEV (reference sequence). V dropped 6 bases and J dropped 0; count of bases not matched to a gene: 5. CDR3 length: 14 residues. CDR3 bases: TGTGCCAGCAGACCGACAGGGTACTCCTACGAGCAGTACTTC. Its translation: CASRPTGYSYEQYF.

The CDR3 here is CASSRGGAWDEQFF. CDR3 in DNA: TGTGCCAGCTCGAGGGGGGGGGCCTGGGATGAGCAGTTCTTC. The chain uses TRBV3-1 (or the pseudogene TRBV3-2) and TRBJ2-1; a weak D match, TRBD2 (7 bases). This CDR3 comprises 14 residues. Trimming shortened V by 8 bases and J by 8 bases, and 19 bases separated the two germline ends. The germline gives CDR1 LGHDT, CDR2 YNNKEL (reference sequence).

The J gene is TRBJ1-1, the V gene TRBV6-2 or TRBV6-3; TRBD1 is a possible D gene (6 bases). The germline V gene has CDR1 MNHEY and CDR2 SVGEGT. This CDR3 contains 13 residues. V gave up 2 bases and J gave up 11 bases, with 15 bases separating them. CDR3 sequence (DNA): TGTGCCAGCAGTTACGGGGGCTTTTCGGAGGCTTTCTTT. Encoded protein: CASSYGGFSEAFF.

V usage is TRBV6-2 or TRBV6-3 and J usage is TRBJ2-7, with D hard to call. CDR1 is MNHEY, CDR2 SVGEGT, per germline. This CDR3 spans 12 amino acids. Trimming pared 5 bases from V and 3 bases from J, leaving 8 bases between. The CDR3 reads CASSDNYYEQYF. The DNA of the CDR3 is TGTGCCAGCAGTGACAATTACTACGAGCAGTACTTC.

In regard to this clone: The junction does not match germline at one end; this may be a read error. This chain links TRBV30 with TRBJ2-7, with D possibly TRBD1 on 6 matching bases. This CDR3 has 11 residues. From germline, CDR1 is GTSNPN and CDR2 SVGIG (reference sequence). This CDR3 reads CAWSESGQFNF. The CDR3, as DNA: TGTGCCTGGAGTGAATCGGGACAATTTAACTTC.

The chain recombines TRBV19 with TRBJ1-6, with D unclear. The V end lost 6 bases, the J end lost 0 bases, and 12 bases lay between the germline ends. Looked up from germline, CDR1 is LNHDA and CDR2 is SQIVND (reference sequence). CDR3 length: 16 residues. The CDR3 region has the DNA TGTGCCAGTAGCCCCGCCCTGAGCTCCTATAATTCACCCCTCCACTTT. Amino acid sequence: CASSPALSSYNSPLHF.

J is TRBJ2-6 and V is TRBV18; D is unclear. Per germline, CDR1 KGHSH and CDR2 LQKENI. CDR3 length equals 16 residues. V was clipped by 2 bases and J by 1 base, with 9 bases between them. The DNA for the CDR3 is TGTGCCAGCTCACCATCTCAGGTTTCTGGGGCCAACGTCCTGACTTTC. This translates into CASSPSQVSGANVLTF. The full variable domain, in which reference TRBV18 and TRBJ2-6 provide the parts outside the CDR3, is NAGVMQNPRHLVRRRGQEARLRCSPMKGHSHVYWYRQLPEEGLKFMVYLQKENIIDESGMPKERFSAEFPKEGPSILRIQQVVRGDSAAYFCASSPSQVSGANVLTFGAGSRLTVL.

The J gene is TRBJ1-1, the V gene TRBV9, with D possibly being TRBD1 (6 bases). Germline V gives CDR1 SGDLS, CDR2 YYNGEE. V lost 0 bases, J lost 0 bases, and 12 bases lay in between. The CDR3 loop spans 16 amino acids. The CDR3 protein is CASSVAGDHMNTEAFF. The CDR3 region has the DNA TGTGCCAGCAGCGTAGCAGGGGACCATATGAACACTGAAGCTTTCTTT.

The count of this clone is one. The V and J genes are TRBV6-2 or TRBV6-3 and TRBJ1-5; D is unclear. The V and J ends lost 5 bases and 0 bases respectively, with 11 bases between them. Per the germline V gene, CDR1 is MNHEY and CDR2 is SVGEGT. The CDR3 is 15 residues long. The CDR3 DNA follows: TGTGCCAGCAGTCCGATGAGGGATAGCAATCAGCCCCAGCATTTT. Encoded protein: CASSPMRDSNQPQHF.

This chain joins TRBV30 and TRBJ2-7, with 10 positions matching TRBD1. Germline-derived CDR1 and CDR2 are GTSNPN and SVGIG (reference sequence). CDR3 length equals 14 residues. After removal of 4 bases from V and 2 bases from J, the junction contained 5 bases not matched to a gene. CDR3 amino acids: CAWTPGQGPYEQYF. The CDR3 DNA sequence: TGTGCCTGGACGCCGGGACAGGGGCCCTACGAGCAGTACTTC. The full variable domain, rest sourced from reference TRBV30 and TRBJ2-7, is SQTIHQWPATLVQPVGSPLSLECTVEGTSNPNLYWYRQAAGRGLQLLFYSVGIGQISSEVPQNLSASRPQDRQFILSSKKLLLSDSGFYLCAWTPGQGPYEQYFGPGTRLTVT.

This clone was seen a few times. The V gene is TRBV25-1, the J gene TRBJ2-7; 7 nucleotides line up with TRBD1. Germline values: CDR1 MGHDK, CDR2 SYGVNS. This CDR3 contains 14 residues. With 4 bases clipped from V and 3 bases from J, the junction kept 6 bases outside the gene matches. The DNA of the CDR3 is TGTGCCAGCAGTGTGGGGACAGCCTACTACGAGCAGTACTTC. It translates to CASSVGTAYYEQYF.

J is TRBJ1-2 and V is TRBV6-5; 7 bases agree with TRBD1. V shed 7 bases and J 6 bases; nucleotides not matched to a gene: 11. The germline CDR1 and CDR2 sequences are MNHEY and SVGAGI. The CDR3 length is 14 residues. The CDR3 region is CASIQAAGGNGYTF. The DNA of the CDR3 is TGTGCCAGCATCCAAGCGGCAGGGGGAAATGGCTACACCTTC.

This sequence joins TRBV25-1 and TRBJ1-6, with D uncertain. This CDR3 has 12 amino acids. Trimming removed 11 bases from V and 7 bases from J, with 12 bases in between. CDR1 MGHDK and CDR2 SYGVNS come from the germline V gene. The DNA of the CDR3 is TGTGCCGCAGGACGGGAGAATTCACCCCTCCACTTT. Translating gives CAAGRENSPLHF.

The rearrangement links TRBV12-3 or TRBV12-4 to TRBJ2-3; the D gene is possibly TRBD1 (5 bases). The CDR3 runs 13 residues. Trimming removed 7 bases at V and 5 bases at J, with 13 bases between. The CDR3 DNA reads as TGTGCCAGCACTCTAGGGGCTGAAGATACGCAGTATTTT. This sequence encodes CASTLGAEDTQYF.